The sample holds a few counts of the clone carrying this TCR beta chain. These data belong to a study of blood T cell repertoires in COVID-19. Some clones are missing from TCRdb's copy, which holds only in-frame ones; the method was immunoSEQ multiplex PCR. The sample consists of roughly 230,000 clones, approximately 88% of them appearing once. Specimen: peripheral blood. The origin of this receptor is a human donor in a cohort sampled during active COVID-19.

The CDR3 sequence: CASSLAHRAYEQYF. CDR3 nucleotide sequence: TGTGCCAGCAGCTTAGCTCACAGGGCCTACGAGCAGTACTTC. This chain connects TRBV7-9 to TRBJ2-7, with TRBD1 as a possible D gene (6 bases). V lost 0 bases and J lost 2, with 8 bases in between. The CDR3 contains 14 residues. The V gene's germline CDR1 is SEHNR and CDR2 FQNEAQ (reference sequence).